The present T cell receptor (beta chain) was sequenced within a study of T cell repertoires in cytomegalovirus infection. Study-wide background: A matching HLA type, together with CMV infection, was signaled by public TCR beta signatures.

Study-level results: Identification of carriers of CMV plus the relevant HLA was performed using cumulative public TCR beta family frequency. The ex vivo response was dominated by HLA-C-restricted CMV-specific TCR beta clonotypes.

This CDR3 comprises 16 residues. Trimming removed 0 bases from V and 6 bases from J, with 16 bases in between. Per germline, CDR1 SGDLS and CDR2 YYNGEE. In regard to this clonotype: Its antigen remains unknown.

TCRdb itself ran the reads through MiXCR, one entry per CDR3 protein. The sample carries around 100,000 distinct CDR3 sequences, 30% to 35% recorded once. Sequencing was performed on CD8+ T cells from cultured PBMCs, taken from culture after CMV antigen stimulation. The TCR comes from a human donor in good health (CMV status not recorded). Some clones in this sample may be carry-over from other donors' samples. V is TRBV9 and J is TRBJ2-1, with D perhaps matching TRBD1 or TRBD2 (7 bases each). For the CDR3, the DNA is TGTGCCAGCAGCGTAGCTTTCAGGGGGGGGCGCAATGAGCAGTTCTTC. Translated: CASSVAFRGGRNEQFF.